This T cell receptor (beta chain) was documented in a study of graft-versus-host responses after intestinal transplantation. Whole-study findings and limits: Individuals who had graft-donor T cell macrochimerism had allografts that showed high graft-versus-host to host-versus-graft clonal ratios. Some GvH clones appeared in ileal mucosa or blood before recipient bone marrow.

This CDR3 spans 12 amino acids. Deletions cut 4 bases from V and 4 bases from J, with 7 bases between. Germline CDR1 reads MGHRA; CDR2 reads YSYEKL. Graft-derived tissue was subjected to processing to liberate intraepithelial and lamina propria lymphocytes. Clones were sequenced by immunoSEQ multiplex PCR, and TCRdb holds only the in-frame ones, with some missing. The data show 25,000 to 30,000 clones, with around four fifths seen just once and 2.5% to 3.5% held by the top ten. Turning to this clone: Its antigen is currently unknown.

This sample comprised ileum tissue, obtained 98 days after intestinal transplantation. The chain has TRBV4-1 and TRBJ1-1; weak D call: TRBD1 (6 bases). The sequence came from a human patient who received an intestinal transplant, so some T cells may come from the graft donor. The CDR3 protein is CASSPRGTEAFF. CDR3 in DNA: TGCGCCAGCAGCCCCAGGGGCACTGAAGCTTTCTTT.